One and the same sample provided the 5 T cell receptor beta chains below, sequenced in a study of blood T cells in healthy people across ages. The second PCR ran 7 to 11 cycles with a sample-barcoded 5' primer and J-beta primers. Each CDR3 protein gets one entry after TCRdb re-called the 5' RACE reads with MiXCR. The profile shows nearly 800,000 distinct CDR3 sequences, 25% of them singletons. The same sample was also used in a study of T cells of mothers and their children.

The sequenced sample consisted of blood. These TCRs come from a boy aged 10-17 years in good health.

The V and J genes are TRBV6-5 and TRBJ2-3; 9 bases line up with TRBD2. V trimming: 9 bases; J trimming: 3 bases; junction bases outside the gene matches: 10. Germline values: CDR1 MNHEY, CDR2 SVGAGI. The CDR3 is 15 amino acids. CDR3 sequence reads: CASSTAGGQTDTQYF. The CDR3, as DNA: TGTGCCAGTTCTACAGCGGGGGGACAGACAGATACGCAGTATTTT.

The rearrangement links TRBV29-1 to TRBJ2-5; D gene ambiguous. Trimming took 3 bases from V and 1 from J, leaving 21 bases between them. The germline gives CDR1 SQVTM, CDR2 ANQGSEA. The CDR3 has 17 residues. The CDR3 region is CSVEPLEVNYLQETQYF. The CDR3 DNA reads TGCAGCGTTGAGCCCTTGGAAGTAAACTACCTCCAAGAGACCCAGTACTTC. The full variable domain, rest sourced from reference TRBV29-1 and TRBJ2-5, is SAVISQKPSRDICQRGTSLTIQCQVDSQVTMMFWYRQQPGQSLTLIATANQGSEATYESGFVIDKFPISRPNLTFSTLTVSNMSPEDSSIYLCSVEPLEVNYLQETQYFGPGTRLLVL.

The CDR3 loop reads CSVCGLAGTDGTDTQYF. The CDR3 DNA reads as TGCAGCGTTTGTGGACTAGCGGGAACGGACGGCACAGATACGCAGTATTTT. V is TRBV29-1 and J is TRBJ2-3, with 12 positions matching TRBD2. This CDR3 has 17 amino acids. CDR1 is SQVTM, CDR2 ANQGSEA, per germline. V lost 5 bases and J lost 1; bases outside the gene matches: 10.

The chain carries TRBV3-1 and TRBJ2-3, with 7 positions matching TRBD2. The V gene's germline CDR1 is LGHDT and CDR2 YNNKEL (reference sequence). The CDR3 spans 16 residues. Trimming at V came to 5 bases and at J to 3 bases, leaving 11 bases not matched to a gene. CDR3 DNA: TGTGCCAGCAGCTTCCTTCGCGGCGGGAGAACAGATACGCAGTATTTT. This gives the protein CASSFLRGGRTDTQYF.

The chain uses TRBV3-1 and TRBJ2-5, with 10 bases that match TRBD2. TRBJ2-7 matches the DNA end more closely, so the J call is doubtful. Germline loops: CDR1 LGHDT, CDR2 YNNKEL (reference sequence). The CDR3 is made up of 15 amino acids. The CDR3 bases are TGTGCCAGCAGCCAAGAAACTAGCGGGACCTACGAGCAGTACTTC. This gives the protein CASSQETSGTYEQYF.